This T cell receptor (beta chain) was profiled in a study of blood T cell repertoires in COVID-19. Trimming cost V 0 bases and J 7 bases; bases outside gene matches: 5. The germline gives CDR1 SGHVS, CDR2 FNYEAQ. This CDR3 is built from 14 residues. Generated by immunoSEQ multiplex PCR, the TCRdb table keeps only in-frame clones and is missing some. The sample yields about 66,000 clones, around four fifths seen once. The V call is TRBV7-6, the J call TRBJ1-2; 7 bases are a match to TRBD1. The clonotype comes from a human donor in a cohort sampled during active COVID-19. Sequencing input: peripheral blood. The CDR3 DNA is TGTGCCAGCAGCTTAGCGACAGGGACGGGTGGCTACACCTTC. Protein sequence: CASSLATGTGGYTF.